This T cell receptor (beta chain) was sequenced for a study of identical twins. TCRdb recomputed calls from the 5' RACE reads with MiXCR, one row per CDR3 protein. The data contain hundreds of thousands of distinct CDR3 sequences, approximately 18% of them seen just once; the ten biggest clones take up approximately 14%. Study-wide results and limits: Insertions ran lower in abundant cord blood beta clonotypes, though not in memory repertoires.

Note on this clonotype: What it recognizes is unknown.

The CDR3 contains 17 residues. The V gene lost 5 bases and the J gene lost 2 bases, with 22 bases spanning the gap. Germline V lookup: CDR1 SGHRS, CDR2 YFSETQ. This same sample was also taken into another study, of T cells expressing NK-cell markers. In that study: Sorted T-cell subsets CD3+CD56+NKG2C+, CD3+CD56+NKG2C- and CD3+CD56-NKG2C+ were TCR beta-sequenced. The same clonotypes also predominated in the CD3+CD56-NKG2C+ fraction of four donors. Clones of NKG2C+ T cells that had expanded were of unclear HCMV specificity.

The J gene is TRBJ2-5, the V gene TRBV5-1; perhaps TRBD2 as D (6 bases). The TCR was taken from a woman in her late teens or twenties in good health. Sequencing was done on a sample of PBMCs. This CDR3 reads CASSYRGTSLPQETQYF. Here the CDR3 DNA reads TGCGCCAGCAGTTACCGAGGGACTTCTTTACCTCAAGAGACCCAGTACTTC.